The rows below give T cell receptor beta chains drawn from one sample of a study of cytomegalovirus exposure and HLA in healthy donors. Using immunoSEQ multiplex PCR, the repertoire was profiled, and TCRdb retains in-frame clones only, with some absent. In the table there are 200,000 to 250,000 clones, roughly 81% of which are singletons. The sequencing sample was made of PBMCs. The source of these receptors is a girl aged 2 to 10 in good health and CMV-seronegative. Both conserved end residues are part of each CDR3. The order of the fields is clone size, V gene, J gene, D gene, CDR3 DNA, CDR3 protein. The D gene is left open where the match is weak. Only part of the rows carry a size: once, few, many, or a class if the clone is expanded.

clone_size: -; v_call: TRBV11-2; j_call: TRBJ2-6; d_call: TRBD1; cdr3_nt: TGTGCCAGCAGCTCCTACAGGGGAGATTCTGGGGCCAACGTCCTGACTTTC; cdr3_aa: CASSSYRGDSGANVLTF
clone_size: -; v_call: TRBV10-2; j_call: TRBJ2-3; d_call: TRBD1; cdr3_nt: TGCGCCAGCAGTGAGTCGAGGGGGCGGAGAAGGACAGATACGCAGTATTTT; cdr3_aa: CASSESRGRRRTDTQYF
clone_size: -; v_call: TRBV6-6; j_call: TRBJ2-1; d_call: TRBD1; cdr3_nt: TGTGCCAGCAGTCCGACAGGGGGCTCCTACAATGAGCAGTTCTTC; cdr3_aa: CASSPTGGSYNEQFF
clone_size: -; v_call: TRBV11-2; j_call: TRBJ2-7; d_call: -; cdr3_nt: TGTGCCAGCAGCTTAGACAGGGTCGCCTACGAGCAGTACTTC; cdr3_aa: CASSLDRVAYEQYF
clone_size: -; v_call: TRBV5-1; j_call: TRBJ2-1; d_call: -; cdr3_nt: TGCGCCAGCAGCTTGGGTCGGGGGGCCAGTAATGAGCAGTTCTTC; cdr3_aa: CASSLGRGASNEQFF
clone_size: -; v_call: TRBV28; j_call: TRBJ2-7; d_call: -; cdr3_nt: TGTGCCAGCAGTCAGGGCGCATACGAGCAGTACTTC; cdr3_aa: CASSQGAYEQYF
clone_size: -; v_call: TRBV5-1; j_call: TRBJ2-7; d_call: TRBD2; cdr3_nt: TGCGCCAGCAGCTTGCTAGCGGGATCCCCCTACGAGCAGTACTTC; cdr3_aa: CASSLLAGSPYEQYF
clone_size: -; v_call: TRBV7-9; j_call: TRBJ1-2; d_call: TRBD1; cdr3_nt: TGTTCCAGCAGCCTCTCACTATACAGGGACAGGGATGGCTACACCTTC; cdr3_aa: CSSSLSLYRDRDGYTF
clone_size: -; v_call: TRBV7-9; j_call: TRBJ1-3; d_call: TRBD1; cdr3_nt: TGTGCCAGCAGCTCCCGGGACAGTTACTCTGGAAACACCATATATTTT; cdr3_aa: CASSSRDSYSGNTIYF
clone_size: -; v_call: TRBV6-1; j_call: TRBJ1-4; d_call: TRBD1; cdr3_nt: TGTGCCAGCAGACGGGACAGGGGTAATGAAAAACTGTTTTTT; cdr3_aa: CASRRDRGNEKLFF
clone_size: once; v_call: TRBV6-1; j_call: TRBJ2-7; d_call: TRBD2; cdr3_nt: TGTGCCAGCAGTGAGGCCGGGACTAGCGGATCCTACGAGCAGTACTTC; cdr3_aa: CASSEAGTSGSYEQYF
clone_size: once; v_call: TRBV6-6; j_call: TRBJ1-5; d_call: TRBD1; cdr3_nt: TGTGCCAGTCGAAGGACAGGTCGGAATCAGCCCCAGCATTTT; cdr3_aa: CASRRTGRNQPQHF
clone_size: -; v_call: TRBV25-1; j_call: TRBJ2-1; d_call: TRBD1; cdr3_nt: TGTGCCAGCACCGGGACAGGGGGCTCCTACAATGAGCAGTTCTTC; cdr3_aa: CASTGTGGSYNEQFF
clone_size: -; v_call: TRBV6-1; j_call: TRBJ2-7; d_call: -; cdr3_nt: TGTGCCAGCAGTGAACCGGGACACTCTACCTACGAGCAGTACTTC; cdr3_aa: CASSEPGHSTYEQYF
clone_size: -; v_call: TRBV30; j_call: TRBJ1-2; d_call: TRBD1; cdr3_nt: TGTGCCTTGGACAGGTTTAACTATGGCTACACCTTC; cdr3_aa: CALDRFNYGYTF
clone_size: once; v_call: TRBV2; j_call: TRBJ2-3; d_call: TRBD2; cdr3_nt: TGTGCCAGCAGAGCCGGGACTAGCTATACGCAGTATTTT; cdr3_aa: CASRAGTSYTQYF
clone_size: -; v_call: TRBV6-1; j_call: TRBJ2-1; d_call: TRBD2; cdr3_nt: TGTGCCAGCAGTGAAGCGGAGACTAGCGGGGGATACAATGAGCAGTTCTTC; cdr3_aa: CASSEAETSGGYNEQFF
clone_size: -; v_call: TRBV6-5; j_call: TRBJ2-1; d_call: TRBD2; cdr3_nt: TGTGCCAGCAGTTATGAGCGGGAGTCCTACAATGAGCAGTTCTTC; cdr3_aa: CASSYERESYNEQFF
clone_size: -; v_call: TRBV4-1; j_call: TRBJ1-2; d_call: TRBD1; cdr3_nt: TGCGCCAGCAGCCAAGATAAGGGGACAGGGCCTTATGGCTACACCTTC; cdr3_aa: CASSQDKGTGPYGYTF
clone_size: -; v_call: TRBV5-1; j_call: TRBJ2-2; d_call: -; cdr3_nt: TGCGCCAGCAGCTTGTCATTCAACAGACAGGCAGACGGGGAGCTGTTTTTT; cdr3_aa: CASSLSFNRQADGELFF
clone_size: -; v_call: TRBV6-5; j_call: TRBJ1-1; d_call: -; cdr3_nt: TGTGCCAGCAGTAGGCAGAGACATAACACTGAAGCTTTCTTT; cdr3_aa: CASSRQRHNTEAFF
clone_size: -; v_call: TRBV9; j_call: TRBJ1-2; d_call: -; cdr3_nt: TGTGCCAGCAGCGTATCAGGCGGGCGCGGCTACACCTTC; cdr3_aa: CASSVSGGRGYTF
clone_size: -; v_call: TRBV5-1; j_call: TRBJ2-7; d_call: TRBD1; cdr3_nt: TGCGCCAGCAGCCAAGACAGGGGCGAGCAGTACTTC; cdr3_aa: CASSQDRGEQYF
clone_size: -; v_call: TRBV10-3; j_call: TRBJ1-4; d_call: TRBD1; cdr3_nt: TGTGCCATCAGTGACCGGACAGGTCGGGATGAAAAACTGTTTTTT; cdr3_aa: CAISDRTGRDEKLFF
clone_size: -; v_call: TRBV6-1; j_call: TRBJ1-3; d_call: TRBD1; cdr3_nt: TGTGCCAGCAGGAGGGGGACAGGGGCCGGAAACACCATATATTTT; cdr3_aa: CASRRGTGAGNTIYF
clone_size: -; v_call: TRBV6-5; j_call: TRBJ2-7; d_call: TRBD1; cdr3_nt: TGTGCCAGCAGTCAAGCGACAGGGTCCTACGAGCAGTACTTC; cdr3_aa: CASSQATGSYEQYF
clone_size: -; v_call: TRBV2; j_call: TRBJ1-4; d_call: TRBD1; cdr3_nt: TGTGCCAGCAGTGGACAGGGAGTTAATGAAAAACTGTTTTTT; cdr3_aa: CASSGQGVNEKLFF
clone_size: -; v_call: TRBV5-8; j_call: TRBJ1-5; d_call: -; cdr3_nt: TGTGCCAGCAGCAGCGCTGTGTGGGTAAGCAATCAGCCCCAGCATTTT; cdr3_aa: CASSSAVWVSNQPQHF
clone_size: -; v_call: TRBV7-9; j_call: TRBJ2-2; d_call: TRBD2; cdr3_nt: TGTGCCAGCAGCTTACGGACTAGCGGGCCCAACACCGGGGAGCTGTTTTTT; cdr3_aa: CASSLRTSGPNTGELFF
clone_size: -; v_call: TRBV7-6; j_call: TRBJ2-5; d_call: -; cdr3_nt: TGTGCCAGCAGCTTTGGGGGCCGAGAGACCCAGTACTTC; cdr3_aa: CASSFGGRETQYF
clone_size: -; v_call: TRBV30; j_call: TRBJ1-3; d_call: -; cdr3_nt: TGTGCCTGGAGAAAAGAGGGGGGACTAACTGGAAACACCATATATTTT; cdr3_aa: CAWRKEGGLTGNTIYF
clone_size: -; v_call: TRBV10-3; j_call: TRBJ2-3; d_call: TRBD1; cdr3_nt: TGTGCCATCAGTGAGTCGGGGACAGGGCCAGATACGCAGTATTTT; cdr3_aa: CAISESGTGPDTQYF
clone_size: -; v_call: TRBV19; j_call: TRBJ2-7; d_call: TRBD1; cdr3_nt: TGTGCCAGTAGTATACAGGGGGCGGTGGGTGAGCAGTACTTC; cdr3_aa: CASSIQGAVGEQYF
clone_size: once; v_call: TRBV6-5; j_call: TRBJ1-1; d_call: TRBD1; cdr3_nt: TGTGCCAGCAATAGAGACAGGGAAACTGAAGCTTTCTTT; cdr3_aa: CASNRDRETEAFF
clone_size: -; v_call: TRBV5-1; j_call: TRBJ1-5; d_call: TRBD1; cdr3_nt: TGCGCCAGCAGCCCGCGGACAGGGAGCAATCAGCCCCAGCATTTT; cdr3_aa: CASSPRTGSNQPQHF
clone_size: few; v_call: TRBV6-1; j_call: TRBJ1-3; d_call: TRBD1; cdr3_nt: TGTGCCAGCAGTGAACAGGGGGAATTTGGAAACACCATATATTTT; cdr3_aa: CASSEQGEFGNTIYF
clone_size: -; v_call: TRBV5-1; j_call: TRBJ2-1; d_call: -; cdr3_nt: TGCGCCAGCAGCTTGGCCAGGGAGCAGTTCTTC; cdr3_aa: CASSLAREQFF
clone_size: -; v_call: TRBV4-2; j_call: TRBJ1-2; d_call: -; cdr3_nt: TGTGCCAGCAGCCAAGAAGTAACAGTCTATGGCTACACCTTC; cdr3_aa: CASSQEVTVYGYTF
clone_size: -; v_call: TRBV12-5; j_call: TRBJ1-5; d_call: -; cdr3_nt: TGTGCTAGTGGTTTGACACGTCAGCCCCAGCATTTT; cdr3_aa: CASGLTRQPQHF
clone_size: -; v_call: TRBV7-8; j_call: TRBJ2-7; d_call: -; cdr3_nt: TGTGCCAGCAGCTTGGGGAGGAGCTACGAGCAGTACTTC; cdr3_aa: CASSLGRSYEQYF
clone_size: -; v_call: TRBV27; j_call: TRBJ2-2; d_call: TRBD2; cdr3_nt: TGTGCCAGTAGAGCGGGAGCCGGGGAGCTGTTTTTT; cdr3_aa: CASRAGAGELFF